Following are 30 T cell receptor beta chains from one sample sequenced in a study of blood T cell repertoires in COVID-19. Produced via immunoSEQ multiplex PCR; TCRdb's table is partial and in-frame only. The data contain some 250,000 clones, 70% to 75% of them singletons. Sequencing was carried out using peripheral blood. The receptors come from an elderly woman with acute or convalescent COVID-19.

This chain uses TRBV21-1 with TRBJ2-7; TRBD1, the table's D call, was not compared with the DNA. TRBV21-1 has pseudogene status. CDR3 length equals 14 residues. CDR3 loop: CASSHRGPIYEQYF. The DNA for the CDR3 is TGTGCCAGCAGCCACAGGGGGCCTATCTACGAGCAGTACTTC.

The V gene is TRBV18, the J gene TRBJ2-1; D is unresolved. The V end was cut by 3 bases, the J end by 0 bases, with 9 bases between. Germline V CDR1 and CDR2: KGHSH, LQKENI. This CDR3 contains 15 residues. CDR3 nucleotide sequence: TGTGCCAGCTCACCGTCCTATAACTCCTACAATGAGCAGTTCTTC. It yields the protein CASSPSYNSYNEQFF.

This clone was seen only a few times. The chain recombines TRBV16 with TRBJ1-3; no firm D call. The length of the CDR3 is 16 residues. V lost 6 bases and J 0 bases, leaving 15 bases between the germline ends. The germline gives CDR1 KGHSY, CDR2 FQNENV. The CDR3 protein is CASSTPGSSSGNTIYF. CDR3 DNA sequence: TGTGCCAGCAGTACGCCGGGTTCAAGCTCTGGAAACACCATATATTTT.

V is TRBV11-1 and J is TRBJ2-3; weak D call: TRBD1 (6 bases). The CDR3 sequence is 13 residues long. Between the trimmed V and J ends, which lost 5 bases and 5 bases, there was a span of 11 bases. Germline assignment: CDR1 SGHAT and CDR2 FQDESV (reference sequence). CDR3 residues: CASSQTTGDTQYF. CDR3 in DNA: TGTGCCAGCAGCCAGACGACAGGAGATACGCAGTATTTT.

This clone was seen only a few times. The chain couples TRBV6-6 to TRBJ2-1, with TRBD2 identical over 8 bases. The CDR3 loop spans 15 amino acids. CDR1 and CDR2 from the germline V gene are MNHNY and SVGAGI (reference sequence). V gave up 5 bases and J gave up 2 bases; unmatched junction bases: 5. CDR3 amino acids: CASSRTGLAYNEQFF. In nucleotides, the CDR3 is TGTGCCAGCAGTCGTACGGGACTAGCCTACAATGAGCAGTTCTTC.

This chain uses TRBV6-5 with TRBJ2-3; tentative D call: TRBD1 (6 bases). From germline, CDR1 is MNHEY and CDR2 SVGAGI. The CDR3 sequence is 13 residues long. Trimming cost V 7 bases and J 2 bases, with 10 bases left between them. CDR3: CASTDSNTDTQYF. CDR3 DNA sequence: TGTGCCAGCACGGACAGTAACACAGATACGCAGTATTTT.

This chain joins TRBV12-1 and TRBJ1-3. TRBV12-1 corresponds to a pseudogene. This CDR3 has 17 amino acids. The CDR3 DNA reads TGTGCCAGCAGCTTTATCATCCGGGGGGCGGGTGGAAACACCATATATTTT. Its protein product is CASSFIIRGAGGNTIYF.

The CDR3 protein is CASSSWTGAGNTIYF. CDR3 nucleotide sequence: TGTGCCAGCAGTTCCTGGACAGGGGCCGGAAACACCATATATTTT. The chain uses TRBV6-5 and TRBJ1-3, with 9 bases identical to TRBD1. With V trimmed by 4 bases and J by 4 bases, 5 bases remained unmatched. The germline CDR1 and CDR2 sequences are MNHEY and SVGAGI. The CDR3 length is 15 residues.

This clone occurred once. The rearrangement links TRBV3-1 (or the pseudogene TRBV3-2) to TRBJ2-2; TRBD1 agrees at 7 bases. The V gene end was trimmed by 3 bases and the J gene end by 5 bases; junction bases not matched to a gene: 6. CDR1 LGHDT and CDR2 YNNKEL come from the germline V gene (reference sequence). The CDR3 has 15 residues. The CDR3 region is CASSHRQGWTGELFF. CDR3 nucleotide sequence: TGTGCCAGCAGCCACCGACAGGGATGGACCGGGGAGCTGTTTTTT.

V gene TRBV19 combines with J gene TRBJ2-7; D remains ambiguous. This CDR3 is 13 amino acids long. CDR1 and CDR2 (germline): LNHDA, SQIVND (reference sequence). Trimming shortened V by 5 bases and J by 3 bases, and 11 bases separated the two germline ends. The CDR3 DNA sequence: TGTGCCAGTAGTCGGCACCCTAGCTACGAGCAGTACTTC. Its translation: CASSRHPSYEQYF. Filled out from reference TRBV19 and TRBJ2-7, the complete variable domain reads DGGITQSPKYLFRKEGQNVTLSCEQNLNHDAMYWYRQDPGQGLRLIYYSQIVNDFQKGDIAEGYSVSREKKESFPLTVTSAQKNPTAFYLCASSRHPSYEQYFGPGTRLTVT.

Only one count was recorded for this clone. V gene TRBV25-1 combines with J gene TRBJ2-3; weak D call: TRBD2 (6 bases). This CDR3 contains 17 residues. Looked up from germline, CDR1 is MGHDK and CDR2 is SYGVNS. The ends were cut back, 5 bases at V and 1 base at J, with 19 bases in the middle. The CDR3 loop reads CASSTPRTEGRTDTQYF. The CDR3 region has the DNA TGTGCCAGCAGTACCCCTCGGACGGAGGGACGCACAGATACGCAGTATTTT.

A single count supports this clone. V gene TRBV12-3 or TRBV12-4 combines with J gene TRBJ1-2; D ambiguous. This CDR3 spans 13 amino acids. The germline V and J ends were trimmed by 3 bases and 6 bases, with 11 bases remaining between them. This chain's CDR3 is CASSFGRADGYTF. The CDR3 DNA reads as TGTGCCAGCAGTTTCGGCAGAGCGGATGGCTACACCTTC.

The J gene is TRBJ1-2, the V gene TRBV6-5; TRBD1 might be the D (6 bases). Looked up from germline, CDR1 is MNHEY and CDR2 is SVGAGI. Deletions cut 10 bases from V and 4 bases from J, with 13 bases between. CDR3 length equals 12 residues. The CDR3 nucleotides read TGTGCCACGTACCTAGGGGGCTATGGCTACACCTTC. It yields the protein CATYLGGYGYTF.

This clone has just a few counts. The rearrangement uses TRBV30 and TRBJ1-5; no firm D call. This CDR3 contains 13 residues. Germline V gene lookup returns CDR1 GTSNPN and CDR2 SVGIG (reference sequence). The V end lost 3 bases, the J end lost 1 base, and 7 bases lay between the germline ends. As DNA, the CDR3 is TGTGCCTGGAGCCTAGCCAGCAATCAGCCCCAGCATTTT. It specifies CAWSLASNQPQHF.

V gene TRBV11-2 combines with J gene TRBJ2-1, with D possibly TRBD1 on 6 matching bases. This CDR3 is 17 amino acids long. Per germline, CDR1 SGHAT and CDR2 FQNNGV. Trimming removed 4 bases from V and 12 bases from J, with 28 bases in between. CDR3 coding DNA: TGTGCCAGCAGCTCCCTTGCCACCACCCCCACGGGGACAACGCAGTTCTTC. Translated, it gives CASSSLATTPTGTTQFF.

The V call is TRBV3-1 (or the pseudogene TRBV3-2), the J call TRBJ1-3; TRBD1 aligns across 7 bases. V dropped 4 bases and J dropped 2; count of bases not matched to a gene: 8. Germline assignment: CDR1 LGHDT and CDR2 YNNKEL (reference sequence). This CDR3 has 16 residues. CDR3 region: CASSRLTGLTGNTIYF. The CDR3 DNA sequence: TGTGCCAGCAGCCGCCTGACAGGGCTTACTGGAAACACCATATATTTT.

V and J are TRBV4-1 and TRBJ2-5; 11 nucleotides agree with TRBD2. The CDR3 sequence is 15 residues long. The V segment lost 4 bases and the J segment 4 bases; nucleotides outside the gene matches: 5. CDR1 is MGHRA and CDR2 is YSYEKL in the germline V gene. This CDR3 reads CASSLGLAGLETQYF. The CDR3 DNA sequence: TGCGCCAGCAGCCTAGGACTAGCGGGTTTAGAGACCCAGTACTTC.

The chain joins TRBV10-3 to TRBJ2-2; 13 positions match TRBD2. CDR3 length: 15 residues. From germline, CDR1 is ENHRY and CDR2 SYGVKD. Germline trimming cut 8 bases from V and 3 bases from J; bases unmatched to any gene: 3. The CDR3 loop reads CAIAGLAGDTGELFF. The CDR3 DNA is TGTGCCATCGCCGGACTAGCGGGGGACACCGGGGAGCTGTTTTTT.

The chain links TRBV3-1 (or the pseudogene TRBV3-2) to TRBJ2-5; D call uncertain. The CDR3 runs 15 residues. CDR1 is LGHDT, CDR2 YNNKEL, per germline (reference sequence). The V end was cut by 0 bases, the J end by 5 bases, with 13 bases between. The CDR3 DNA reads TGTGCCAGCAGCCAAGATAATAGAGGCGAGGAGACCCAGTACTTC. It translates to CASSQDNRGEETQYF.

The J gene is TRBJ1-1, the V gene TRBV25-1; the D is unclear. The CDR3 totals 14 residues. Trimming stripped 1 base from V and 4 bases from J, with 10 bases between. Germline V gene sequence: CDR1 MGHDK, CDR2 SYGVNS. CDR3 sequence: CASSEWRDSTEAFF. DNA of the CDR3: TGTGCCAGCAGTGAATGGAGGGATAGCACTGAAGCTTTCTTT. Full variable domain (missing parts from reference TRBV25-1 and TRBJ1-1): EADIYQTPRYLVIGTGKKITLECSQTMGHDKMYWYQQDPGMELHLIHYSYGVNSTEKGDLSSESTVSRIRTEHFPLTLESARPSHTSQYLCASSEWRDSTEAFFGQGTRLTVV.

The chain employs TRBV4-1 and TRBJ1-4; 7 nucleotides align to TRBD1. Unmatched junction bases numbered 3, after V lost 3 bases and J lost 5 bases. Germline V gene data show CDR1 as MGHRA and CDR2 as YSYEKL. This CDR3 is built from 14 residues. CDR3 region: CASSHPGQNEKLFF. Here the CDR3 DNA reads TGCGCCAGCAGCCACCCGGGACAGAATGAAAAACTGTTTTTT.

This clone appeared a few times. The V call is TRBV5-1, the J call TRBJ2-5; D gene ambiguous. Looked up from germline, CDR1 is SGHRS and CDR2 is YFSETQ. V was clipped by 4 bases and J by 4 bases, with 17 bases between them. This CDR3 is 15 amino acids long. CDR3 bases: TGCGCCAGCAGCCCCGGAGCAGTGGGTTCAGAGACCCAGTACTTC. Protein product: CASSPGAVGSETQYF.

The chain has TRBV2 and TRBJ2-7; 10 bases map to TRBD2. Germline CDR1 and CDR2: SNHLY and FYNNEI. V was clipped by 3 bases and J by 2 bases; unmatched bases: 19. The CDR3 extends over 20 amino acids. CDR3: CASSDGLAGVKTWGTYEQYF. The CDR3 coding sequence is TGTGCCAGCAGTGACGGGCTAGCGGGGGTCAAAACTTGGGGCACCTACGAGCAGTACTTC.

The genes are TRBV3-1 (or the pseudogene TRBV3-2) and TRBJ1-3; D unresolved. The CDR3 loop spans 15 amino acids. Germline V gene sequence: CDR1 LGHDT, CDR2 YNNKEL (reference sequence). Between the trimmed V and J ends, which lost 5 bases and 0 bases, there was a span of 11 bases. The CDR3 DNA follows: TGTGCCAGCAGCTTTCGGACTACCTCTGGAAACACCATATATTTT. It is translated as CASSFRTTSGNTIYF.

The chain is built from TRBV6-5 and TRBJ1-5, with D possibly TRBD1 on 6 matching bases. The CDR3 extends over 15 amino acids. V was clipped by 6 bases and J by 6 bases, with 18 bases between them. Germline CDR1 and CDR2: MNHEY and SVGAGI. The CDR3 loop reads CASRENRVGSQPQHF. CDR3 DNA: TGTGCCAGCAGAGAGAACAGGGTTGGGAGTCAGCCCCAGCATTTT.

This chain uses TRBV29-1 with TRBJ2-5, with no clear D. Germline loops: CDR1 SQVTM, CDR2 ANQGSEA. The CDR3 loop spans 12 amino acids. Trimming shortened V by 5 bases and J by 5 bases, and 12 bases separated the two germline ends. CDR3 amino acids: CSVRNSGETQYF. The CDR3 coding sequence is TGCAGCGTTCGGAACAGTGGGGAGACCCAGTACTTC.

CDR3 sequence (DNA): TGTGCCAGCAGCCCTAGCCTCCCCTACGAGCAGTACTTC. The encoded protein is CASSPSLPYEQYF. The rearrangement uses TRBV3-1 (or the pseudogene TRBV3-2) and TRBJ2-7; tentatively, D is TRBD2 (5 bases). Trimming pared 4 bases from V and 2 bases from J, leaving 9 bases between. The CDR3 spans 13 residues. CDR1 is LGHDT, CDR2 YNNKEL, per germline (reference sequence).

V and J are TRBV5-1 and TRBJ1-6, with D uncertain. The V gene lost 3 bases and the J gene lost 14 bases, with 27 bases spanning the gap. This CDR3 is built from 17 residues. CDR1 SGHRS and CDR2 YFSETQ come from the germline V gene. The CDR3 DNA follows: TGCGCCAGCAGCTGGGCCGCGAACCCGGGAACTCGGCTGGCCCTCCACTTT. Its translation: CASSWAANPGTRLALHF.

This sequence joins TRBV3-1 (or the pseudogene TRBV3-2) and TRBJ1-1, with D unresolved. The CDR3 has 13 residues. Germline loops: CDR1 LGHDT, CDR2 YNNKEL (reference sequence). The V end lost 4 bases, the J end lost 3 bases, and 9 bases lay between the germline ends. The CDR3 region has the DNA TGTGCCAGCAGCCGACAAATATACACTGAAGCTTTCTTT. Translation: CASSRQIYTEAFF.

The chain links TRBV5-4 to TRBJ1-4; tentative D call: TRBD1 (6 bases). This CDR3 spans 15 amino acids. Trimming pared 3 bases from V and 6 bases from J, leaving 15 bases between. Germline CDR1 and CDR2: SGHNT and YYREEE (reference sequence). The CDR3 loop is CASSSPRDKDEKLFF. The CDR3 DNA reads as TGTGCCAGCAGCTCTCCCCGGGACAAAGATGAAAAACTGTTTTTT. The full variable domain, with the rest looked up from reference TRBV5-4 and TRBJ1-4, is ETGVTQSPTHLIKTRGQQVTLRCSSQSGHNTVSWYQQALGQGPQFIFQYYREEENGRGNFPPRFSGLQFPNYSSELNVNALELDDSALYLCASSSPRDKDEKLFFGSGTQLSVL.